The 8 T cell receptor beta chains given below trace back to one sample, sequenced in a study of blood T cell repertoires in COVID-19 (dated by TCRdb to the early 2020s). The library was obtained by the immunoSEQ multiplex PCR assay. TCRdb limited this immuneACCESS table to in-frame rearrangements with V and J called. A share of clones is missing; checked studies link under half to unresolved V genes, and the rest is unexplained. For this sample the table gives under 200,000 clones, of which around 90% were detected only once. Jointly, the top ten make up approximately 0.56% of the sample. The sample comprised peripheral blood. Receptors originate from a man in his fifties or sixties with acute or convalescent COVID-19.

The V call is TRBV10-1, the J call TRBJ1-6; perhaps TRBD1 as D (6 bases). The ends were cut back, 2 bases at V and 8 bases at J, with 7 bases in the middle. The germline V gene has CDR1 WNHNN and CDR2 SYGVQD (reference sequence). The CDR3 contains 13 residues. CDR3 region: CASSETGYSPLHF. The CDR3 nucleotides are TGCGCCAGCAGTGAGACAGGGTATTCACCCCTCCACTTT.

The chain is built from TRBV19 and TRBJ2-1, with 8 bases fitting TRBD2. Germline CDR1 LNHDA, CDR2 SQIVND (reference sequence). The CDR3 is made up of 17 amino acids. Losses at the gene ends were 2 bases for V and 4 bases for J; bases not matched to a gene: 10. The DNA for the CDR3 is TGTGCCAGTAGTATAAAGGCCAGCGGGAGAGTGTACAATGAGCAGTTCTTC. Amino acid sequence: CASSIKASGRVYNEQFF.

The chain carries TRBV30 and TRBJ2-7, with TRBD2 matching 11 bases. The CDR3 spans 15 residues. The germline gives CDR1 GTSNPN, CDR2 SVGIG (reference sequence). Losses at the gene ends were 3 bases for V and 3 bases for J; bases not matched to a gene: 7. The CDR3 coding sequence is TGTGCCTGGAGACGGTTAGCGGGAGGGCACTACGAGCAGTACTTC. This sequence encodes CAWRRLAGGHYEQYF.

The chain carries TRBV2 and TRBJ2-7, with 7 positions matching TRBD2. The trim removed 2 bases at V and 2 bases at J, leaving 3 bases unmatched. The CDR3 is made up of 14 amino acids. Germline V gives CDR1 SNHLY, CDR2 FYNNEI. CDR3 residues: CASSESSGTYEQYF. DNA of the CDR3: TGTGCCAGCAGTGAATCTAGCGGAACCTACGAGCAGTACTTC.

This clone was seen more than once but under ten times. The genes are TRBV11-2 and TRBJ2-5, with 7 bases lining up with TRBD1. This CDR3 contains 15 residues. With V trimmed by 1 base and J by 2 bases, 4 bases remained unmatched. Germline-derived CDR1 and CDR2 are SGHAT and FQNNGV. DNA of the CDR3: TGTGCCAGCAGCTTAGTGGTGGGACAGCAAGAGACCCAGTACTTC. It encodes CASSLVVGQQETQYF.

The gene calls are TRBV5-1 and TRBJ2-7, with TRBD1 as a possible D gene (5 bases). The CDR3 runs 16 residues. Germline loops: CDR1 SGHRS, CDR2 YFSETQ. V was cut by 0 bases and J by 8 bases, with 21 bases left in between. The CDR3 loop reads CASSLAHPSQGHQQYF. The CDR3 DNA sequence: TGCGCCAGCAGCTTGGCCCACCCATCCCAGGGTCATCAGCAGTACTTC.

J is TRBJ1-5 and V is TRBV7-9; the D is unclear. From germline, CDR1 is SEHNR and CDR2 FQNEAQ (reference sequence). This CDR3 has 15 residues. Trimming removed 2 bases from V and 3 bases from J, with 11 bases in between. This chain's CDR3 is CASSLIGLLNQPQHF. CDR3 DNA: TGTGCCAGCAGCTTAATAGGACTACTCAATCAGCCCCAGCATTTT. The full variable domain, completed using reference TRBV7-9 and TRBJ1-5, is DTGVSQNPRHKITKRGQNVTFRCDPISEHNRLYWYRQTLGQGPEFLTYFQNEAQLEKSRLLSDRFSAERPKGSFSTLEIQRTEQGDSAMYLCASSLIGLLNQPQHFGDGTRLSIL.

In its sample, this clone was seen a few times. The chain links TRBV2 to TRBJ1-2; D is unresolved. The V end lost 4 bases, the J end lost 4 bases, and 13 bases lay between the germline ends. Germline V gene data show CDR1 as SNHLY and CDR2 as FYNNEI. The CDR3 runs to 14 residues. For the CDR3, the DNA is TGTGCCAGCAGTGTTAGTCCGGGGTTCTATGGCTACACCTTC. This translates into CASSVSPGFYGYTF.